These 18 T cell receptor beta chains were all obtained from the same sample, sequenced in a study of T cell responses to AZD1222 COVID-19 vaccine. The method was immunoSEQ multiplex PCR; TCRdb's version includes in-frame clones alone and lacks a portion of them. The data hold 110,000 to 150,000 clones, with around 90% observed a single time. The sequences come from peripheral blood, collected 28 days after the second AZD1222 dose. All receptors come from an adult who received the AZD1222 COVID-19 vaccine.

This sequence joins TRBV7-9 and TRBJ1-4, with D hard to call. Per germline, CDR1 SEHNR and CDR2 FQNEAQ (reference sequence). This CDR3 spans 15 amino acids. The V end lost 5 bases, the J end lost 4 bases, and 14 bases lay between the germline ends. CDR3 bases: TGTGCCAGCAGCCCCGTCCCGGGTGGTAATGAAAAACTGTTTTTT. Amino acid sequence: CASSPVPGGNEKLFF.

This sequence joins TRBV5-1 and TRBJ2-1; 11 bases match TRBD2. Unmatched junction bases numbered 4, after V lost 4 bases and J lost 4 bases. The CDR3 loop spans 15 amino acids. Germline lookup yields CDR1 SGHRS and CDR2 YFSETQ. CDR3 in amino acids: CASSKGLAAYNEQFF. CDR3 bases: TGCGCCAGCAGCAAGGGACTAGCGGCGTACAATGAGCAGTTCTTC.

This clone was observed a single time. The J gene is TRBJ1-2, the V gene TRBV6-5, with D hard to call. CDR1 and CDR2 (germline): MNHEY, SVGAGI. Trimming shortened V by 0 bases and J by 0 bases, and 8 bases separated the two germline ends. This CDR3 contains 15 residues. The DNA for the CDR3 is TGTGCCAGCAGTTACTCGAAACAGTCTAACTATGGCTACACCTTC. Protein product: CASSYSKQSNYGYTF.

This chain uses TRBV4-1 with TRBJ2-7; TRBD1 aligns across 7 bases. The CDR3 totals 16 residues. CDR1 and CDR2 (germline): MGHRA, YSYEKL. V was clipped by 0 bases and J by 2 bases; unmatched bases: 7. CDR3 sequence (DNA): TGCGCCAGCAGCCAAGACCCCGGGACAGTTACCTACGAGCAGTACTTC. As protein: CASSQDPGTVTYEQYF.

This clone showed up just a few times. The genes are TRBV7-9 and TRBJ2-7; 7 bases fit TRBD2. The CDR3 is 17 residues long. The V and J ends lost 5 bases and 6 bases, in that order; junction bases with no gene match: 19. CDR1 is SEHNR and CDR2 is FQNEAQ in the germline V gene (reference sequence). CDR3 in amino acids: CASSPRRSGAIKGEQYF. Here the CDR3 DNA reads TGTGCCAGCAGCCCCCGGAGGAGCGGGGCCATCAAGGGCGAGCAGTACTTC. Variable domain in full (rest from reference TRBV7-9 and TRBJ2-7): DTGVSQNPRHKITKRGQNVTFRCDPISEHNRLYWYRQTLGQGPEFLTYFQNEAQLEKSRLLSDRFSAERPKGSFSTLEIQRTEQGDSAMYLCASSPRRSGAIKGEQYFGPGTRLTVT.

The CDR3 sequence is CASSVSLDQPQHF. The CDR3 DNA reads TGTGCCAGCAGCGTAAGTTTGGATCAGCCCCAGCATTTT. This rearrangement joins TRBV9 to TRBJ1-5; D unresolved. Germline loops: CDR1 SGDLS, CDR2 YYNGEE. The CDR3 contains 13 residues. Between the trimmed V and J ends, which lost 1 base and 5 bases, there was a span of 7 bases.

This sequence joins TRBV19 and TRBJ1-1; D is unresolved. CDR3 size: 12 residues. The V end was cut by 7 bases, the J end by 7 bases, with 13 bases between. Per the germline V gene, CDR1 is LNHDA and CDR2 is SQIVND (reference sequence). CDR3 DNA: TGTGCCAGTACCCCCTTAGGTGATGAAGCTTTCTTT. Translating it yields CASTPLGDEAFF.

This chain uses TRBV4-1 with TRBJ2-5, with 12 bases matching TRBD2. With 6 bases clipped from V and 5 bases from J, the junction kept 4 bases outside the gene matches. Germline V gene data show CDR1 as MGHRA and CDR2 as YSYEKL. This CDR3 spans 14 amino acids. CDR3 sequence reads: CASSSGTSGETQYF. DNA for the CDR3: TGCGCCAGCAGTTCCGGGACTAGCGGGGAGACCCAGTACTTC.

The sample holds a few counts of this clone. This specimen includes other DNA sequences encoding the same CDR3. The chain has TRBV5-1 and TRBJ1-1; no clear D gene. CDR1 SGHRS and CDR2 YFSETQ come from the germline V gene. The CDR3 covers 14 residues. V was clipped by 2 bases and J by 1 base, with 9 bases between them. CDR3 residues: CASSFSGGNTEAFF. CDR3 DNA sequence: TGCGCCAGCAGCTTCTCAGGCGGGAACACTGAAGCTTTCTTT.

This clone was seen once. The gene calls are TRBV7-9 and TRBJ1-2, with 9 nucleotides matching TRBD1. The V segment lost 1 base and the J segment 8 bases; nucleotides outside the gene matches: 8. The length of the CDR3 is 15 residues. CDR1 and CDR2 (germline): SEHNR, FQNEAQ (reference sequence). CDR3 protein: CASSLEADRGRGYTF. The CDR3 bases are TGTGCCAGCAGCTTAGAAGCGGACAGGGGTAGGGGCTACACCTTC.

This clone was counted a single time. V usage is TRBV30 and J usage is TRBJ1-2; D might be TRBD1 (6 bases). Deletions cut 6 bases from V and 2 bases from J, with 16 bases between. The CDR3 spans 14 residues. Per germline, CDR1 GTSNPN and CDR2 SVGIG (reference sequence). CDR3 sequence: CACPVTGSNYGYTF. The CDR3 bases are TGTGCCTGCCCCGTGACAGGATCAAACTATGGCTACACCTTC.

The chain employs TRBV4-1 and TRBJ1-5; 7 nucleotides align to TRBD1. Germline CDR1 reads MGHRA; CDR2 reads YSYEKL. CDR3 size: 15 residues. V gave up 4 bases and J gave up 7 bases; unmatched junction bases: 10. The CDR3 here is CASSPGRGGQQPQHF. The CDR3 coding sequence is TGCGCCAGCAGCCCCGGGAGAGGGGGCCAACAGCCCCAGCATTTT.

In its sample, this clone was seen once. The chain links TRBV6-2 or TRBV6-3 to TRBJ2-3, with 10 bases matching TRBD1. This CDR3 comprises 17 residues. V dropped 5 bases and J dropped 1; count of bases not matched to a gene: 9. The germline CDR1 and CDR2 sequences are MNHEY and SVGEGT. CDR3 residues: CASSTHRQGARTDTQYF. CDR3 DNA: TGTGCCAGCAGTACACATCGACAGGGGGCCCGCACAGATACGCAGTATTTT.

Written as DNA, the CDR3 is TGCGCCAGCAGCTCTGGGGGTACGGCGGTGAACACTGAAGCTTTCTTT. Protein: CASSSGGTAVNTEAFF. This sequence joins TRBV5-1 and TRBJ1-1; the D gene is possibly TRBD1 (5 bases). The CDR3 runs 16 residues. The germline V gene encodes CDR1 SGHRS and CDR2 YFSETQ. The germline V and J ends were trimmed by 3 bases and 0 bases, with 15 bases remaining between them.

The V gene is TRBV18, the J gene TRBJ2-2; D is undetermined. The length of the CDR3 is 13 residues. V lost 3 bases and J 6 bases, leaving 8 bases between the germline ends. Germline loops: CDR1 KGHSH, CDR2 LQKENI. The CDR3, as DNA: TGTGCCAGCTCACCTGATGCGTCCGGGGAGCTGTTTTTT. It translates to CASSPDASGELFF.

This chain joins TRBV7-3 and TRBJ2-7, with D possibly being TRBD2 (6 bases). The CDR3 contains 13 residues. Trimming left V 0 bases short and J 6 bases short, with 9 bases between. The germline V gene encodes CDR1 SGHTA and CDR2 FQGTGA. The CDR3 nucleotides are TGTGCCAGCAGCTTAACGGGGGGAGGCGAGCAGTACTTC. Its translation is CASSLTGGGEQYF. The full variable domain, its missing parts supplied by reference TRBV7-3 and TRBJ2-7, is GAGVSQTPSNKVTEKGKYVELRCDPISGHTALYWYRQSLGQGPEFLIYFQGTGAADDSGLPNDRFFAVRPEGSVSTLKIQRTERGDSAVYLCASSLTGGGEQYFGPGTRLTVT.

The chain has TRBV12-5 and TRBJ1-3, with D perhaps TRBD1 (6 bases). Germline values: CDR1 LGHNT, CDR2 FRNRAP. This CDR3 is 14 amino acids long. The germline V and J ends were trimmed by 1 base and 3 bases, with 7 bases remaining between them. The CDR3 nucleotides are TGTGCTAGTGGTTTGGGGACAGTTGGAAACACCATATATTTT. Encoded protein: CASGLGTVGNTIYF.

This chain joins TRBV27 and TRBJ1-5; TRBD1 matches at 8 bases. From germline, CDR1 is MNHEY and CDR2 SMNVEV (reference sequence). This CDR3 spans 14 amino acids. Unmatched junction bases numbered 4, after V lost 2 bases and J lost 7 bases. The CDR3 nucleotides are TGTGCCAGCAGTTTAACAGGGGGTGGACAGCCCCAGCATTTT. This sequence encodes CASSLTGGGQPQHF.